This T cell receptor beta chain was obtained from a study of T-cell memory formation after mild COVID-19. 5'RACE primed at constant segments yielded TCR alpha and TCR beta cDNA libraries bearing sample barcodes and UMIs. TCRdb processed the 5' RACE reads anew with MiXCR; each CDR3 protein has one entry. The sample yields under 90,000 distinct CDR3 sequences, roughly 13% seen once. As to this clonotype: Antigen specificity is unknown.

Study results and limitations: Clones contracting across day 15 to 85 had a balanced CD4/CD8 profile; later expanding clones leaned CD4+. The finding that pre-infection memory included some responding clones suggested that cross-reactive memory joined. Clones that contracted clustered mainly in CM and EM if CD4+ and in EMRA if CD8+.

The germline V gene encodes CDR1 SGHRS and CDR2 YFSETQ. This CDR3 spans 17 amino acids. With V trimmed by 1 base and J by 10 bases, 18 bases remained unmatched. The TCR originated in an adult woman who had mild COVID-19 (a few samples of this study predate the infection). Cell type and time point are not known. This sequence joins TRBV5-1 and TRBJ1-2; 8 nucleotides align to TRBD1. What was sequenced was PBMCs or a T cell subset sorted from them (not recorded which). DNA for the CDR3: TGCGCCAGCAGCTTGACGACCGGCGTCGCAGGGGGCGAGGACTACACCTTC. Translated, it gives CASSLTTGVAGGEDYTF.